Included here is one T cell receptor beta chain sequence, with context. The CDR3 loop spans 15 amino acids. The ends lost 6 bases at V and 5 bases at J; junction bases unmatched: 8. The germline V gene has CDR1 SNHLY and CDR2 FYNNEI. These data belong to a study of cytomegalovirus exposure and HLA in healthy donors. Amplification used 60 Vbeta primers and 13 Jbeta primers. Clones were sequenced by immunoSEQ multiplex PCR, and TCRdb holds only the in-frame ones, with some missing. The sample holds fewer than 75,000 clones, over 75% seen once. The material sequenced was PBMCs. The sequence was obtained from a woman in her 30s in good health and CMV-seronegative. The chain has TRBV2 and TRBJ2-7; TRBD2 matches 12 bases. CDR3 in DNA: TGTGCCAGCAGGGAGAGACTAGCGGGGGCCAACGAGCAGTACTTC. It codes for CASRERLAGANEQYF.